A selection of T cell receptor beta chains follows, all from one sample in a study of spatial heterogeneity in lung cancer. MiXCR, run by TCRdb on the 5' RACE reads, gives a single entry per CDR3 protein. The data hold 49,000 or so distinct CDR3 sequences, with roughly 12% observed a single time. Sample: PBMCs, taken at surgery. These receptors were obtained from a female donor with early-stage non-small cell lung cancer. CDR3s include the opening cysteine and the closing phenylalanine or tryptophan. Fields, in order: V gene, J gene, CDR3 length, CDR3 protein.

TRBV5-5,TRBJ2-1,16,CASSLRLGAHYNEQFF
TRBV6-6,TRBJ1-1,13,CASSSYDRGEAFF
TRBV21-1,TRBJ1-1,13,CASSKLVSTEAFF
TRBV29-1,TRBJ2-3,14,CSVELAEGTDTQYF
TRBV2,TRBJ1-1,14,CASSSDRMNTEAFF
TRBV19,TRBJ2-6,17,CASTPMTGLSGANVLTF
TRBV4-1,TRBJ2-3,18,CASSHTGLASGGTDTQYF
TRBV6-2/TRBV6-3,TRBJ1-2,12,CASMRDIYGYTF
TRBV28,TRBJ1-1,14,CASSASGGGTEAFF
TRBV19,TRBJ2-4,14,CASSAPGQGNIQYF
TRBV27,TRBJ2-3,16,CASSLWASLGTDTQYF
TRBV18,TRBJ1-1,15,CASSPSVQANTEAFF
TRBV5-6,TRBJ1-3,16,CASSPRGPGGGNTIYF
TRBV5-1,TRBJ2-1,18,CASSLDSLAGAPYNEQFF
TRBV5-1,TRBJ1-2,13,CASRTGINYGYTF
TRBV24-1,TRBJ2-2,16,CATSDFVGRGTGELFF
TRBV5-1,TRBJ2-4,13,CASSWGQGNIQYF
TRBV2,TRBJ2-5,14,CASSDLQGQETQYF
TRBV9,TRBJ2-7,13,CASVHQGSYEQYF
TRBV6-5,TRBJ1-2,14,CASSSPDGYYGYTF